This T cell receptor beta chain was obtained from a study of T-cell memory formation after mild COVID-19. The CDR3 contains 17 residues. Germline-derived CDR1 and CDR2 are KGHDR and SFDVKD. V lost 3 bases, J lost 0 bases, and 16 bases lay in between. TCRdb ran MiXCR on the 5' RACE reads and lists one entry per CDR3 protein. The repertoire holds about 440,000 distinct CDR3 sequences, with 20% as singletons. The sequence was collected from an adult woman who had mild COVID-19 (a few samples of this study predate the infection). Cell type and time point are not known. The chain has TRBV24-1 and TRBJ2-5; D might be TRBD1 (6 bases). Sequenced input: PBMCs or a T cell subset sorted from them (not recorded which). CDR3 loop: CATSDTTGTLYQETQYF. Written as DNA, the CDR3 is TGTGCCACCAGTGATACAACCGGGACACTGTACCAAGAGACCCAGTACTTC.